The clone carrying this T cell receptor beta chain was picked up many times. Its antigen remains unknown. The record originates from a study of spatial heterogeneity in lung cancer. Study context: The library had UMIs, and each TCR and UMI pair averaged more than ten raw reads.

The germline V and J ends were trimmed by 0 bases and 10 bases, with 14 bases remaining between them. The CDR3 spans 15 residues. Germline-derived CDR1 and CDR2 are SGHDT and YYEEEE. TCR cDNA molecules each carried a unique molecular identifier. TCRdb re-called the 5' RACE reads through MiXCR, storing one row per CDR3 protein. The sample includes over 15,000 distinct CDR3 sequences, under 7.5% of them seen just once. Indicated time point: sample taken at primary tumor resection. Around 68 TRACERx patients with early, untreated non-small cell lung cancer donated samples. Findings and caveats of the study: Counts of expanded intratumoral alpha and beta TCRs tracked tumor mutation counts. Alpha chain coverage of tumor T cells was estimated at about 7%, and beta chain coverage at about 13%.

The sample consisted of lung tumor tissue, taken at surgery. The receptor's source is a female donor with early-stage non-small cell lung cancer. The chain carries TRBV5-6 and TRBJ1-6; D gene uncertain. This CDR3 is CASSLGHGLGSPLHF. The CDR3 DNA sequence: TGTGCCAGCAGCTTGGGGCACGGGCTGGGATCACCCCTCCACTTT.